This is a list of T cell receptor beta chains from one sample in a study of cytomegalovirus exposure and HLA in healthy donors. Some clones are missing from TCRdb's copy, which holds only in-frame ones; the method was immunoSEQ multiplex PCR. The sample lists about 89,000 clones; 75% to 90% were seen once. The sample consisted of PBMCs. The receptors were sampled from a man between 40 and 49 years old in good health and CMV-seropositive. CDR3s include the opening cysteine and the closing phenylalanine or tryptophan. Each record gives: D gene, V gene, clone size, J gene, CDR3 protein, CDR3 DNA. D genes are given only for firm matches. Expanded clones get a size class; other rows say once, few or many, or leave the size out.

.,TRBV7-9,.,TRBJ2-2,CASSLSAGRELFF,TGTGCCAGCAGCTTAAGCGCTGGCCGGGAGCTGTTTTTT
TRBD1,TRBV10-2,.,TRBJ2-7,CASTSRDRPPTVYEQYF,TGCGCCAGCACTTCCCGGGACAGGCCACCTACGGTCTACGAGCAGTACTTC
.,TRBV9,.,TRBJ1-1,CASSVSGNTEAFF,TGTGCCAGCAGCGTATCGGGGAACACTGAAGCTTTCTTT
TRBD2,TRBV28,.,TRBJ2-1,CASRLAGGYNEQFF,TGTGCCAGCAGATTAGCGGGAGGGTACAATGAGCAGTTCTTC
.,TRBV11-2,.,TRBJ1-1,CASSLKVGGEGMNTEAFF,TGTGCCAGCAGCTTAAAGGTAGGGGGTGAAGGAATGAACACTGAAGCTTTCTTT
TRBD1,TRBV5-6,.,TRBJ1-1,CASSQGQGTMDTEAFF,TGTGCCAGCAGCCAAGGACAGGGAACTATGGACACTGAAGCTTTCTTT
.,TRBV7-3,.,TRBJ1-2,CASSFGGQTNYGYTF,TGTGCCAGCAGCTTCGGAGGGCAGACTAACTATGGCTACACCTTC
.,TRBV5-1,.,TRBJ2-7,CASSLVGSPGRGAGEQYF,TGCGCCAGCAGCTTGGTAGGTAGCCCGGGACGGGGGGCGGGGGAGCAGTACTTC
TRBD1,TRBV28,.,TRBJ1-1,CASRSGGFTEAFF,TGTGCCAGCAGATCAGGGGGCTTCACTGAAGCTTTCTTT
TRBD1,TRBV19,.,TRBJ2-7,CASSSRTGGIYEQYF,TGTGCCAGTAGTAGTAGGACAGGGGGCATCTACGAGCAGTACTTC
.,TRBV7-9,.,TRBJ2-7,CASSLSGGEQYF,TGTGCCAGCAGCTTGAGCGGAGGCGAGCAGTACTTC
TRBD2,TRBV6-5,.,TRBJ2-5,CASSYVAGGLQETQYF,TGTGCCAGCAGTTACGTAGCGGGAGGACTCCAAGAGACCCAGTACTTC
.,TRBV6-5,.,TRBJ2-2,CASSYLGARAGELFF,TGTGCCAGCAGTTACCTGGGGGCGCGGGCCGGGGAGCTGTTTTTT
.,TRBV6-1,.,TRBJ2-3,CASIASRRTDTQYF,TGTGCCAGCATCGCTAGTCGGCGCACAGATACGCAGTATTTT
.,TRBV21-1,.,TRBJ1-2,CATTGPDGYTF,TGTGCCACCACAGGGCCGGACGGCTACACCTTC
TRBD2,TRBV7-9,.,TRBJ2-7,CASSLVAGGPAYEQYF,TGTGCCAGCAGCTTAGTAGCGGGAGGGCCGGCCTACGAGCAGTACTTC
.,TRBV7-3,.,TRBJ2-3,CASSLSSYTDTQYF,TGTGCCAGCAGCTTAAGTTCGTACACAGATACGCAGTATTTT
TRBD1,TRBV4-2,.,TRBJ2-1,CASSQASGQGAYREQFF,TGTGCCAGCAGCCAGGCGTCCGGACAGGGGGCATATCGAGAGCAGTTCTTC
TRBD1,TRBV5-1,.,TRBJ1-2,CASSLGDSSGYTF,TGCGCCAGCAGCTTAGGGGACAGCAGTGGCTACACCTTC
TRBD2,TRBV19,.,TRBJ2-7,CASRTKAGGHYEQYF,TGTGCCAGTAGAACGAAAGCGGGAGGACACTACGAGCAGTACTTC
.,TRBV11-2,.,TRBJ2-5,CASSPMRGETQYF,TGTGCCAGCAGCCCCATGAGGGGGGAGACCCAGTACTTC
.,TRBV6-5,once,TRBJ1-2,CASSYNNYGYTF,TGTGCCAGCAGTTATAATAACTATGGCTACACCTTC
TRBD1,TRBV11-2,.,TRBJ2-7,CASSSQGAYEQYF,TGTGCCAGCAGCTCACAGGGGGCCTACGAGCAGTACTTC
TRBD2,TRBV5-6,.,TRBJ2-1,CASSTHLGGEEFF,TGTGCCAGCAGCACCCACCTCGGGGGGGAGGAGTTCTTC